These 5 T cell receptor beta chains were all obtained from the same sample, sequenced in a study of STAT3 mutations in large granular lymphocyte leukemia. Findings and limits, study-wide: At least one immunodominant TCR beta clonotype appeared in every T-cell large granular lymphocyte leukemia patient.

Their target antigens are unknown. TCRdb's copy holds only in-frame clones and misses some; the assay was immunoSEQ multiplex PCR. This repertoire shows some 31,000 clones, about 90% found once; its top ten account for roughly 13%. Sequencing was performed on peripheral blood mononuclear cells. The receptors come from a man in his sixties with T-cell large granular lymphocyte leukemia. Some clones in this sample may be carry-over from other donors' samples.

The V and J genes are TRBV4-1 and TRBJ2-3, with 9 nucleotides matching TRBD2. The V segment lost 4 bases and the J segment 3 bases; nucleotides outside the gene matches: 8. The CDR3 length is 16 residues. Germline-derived CDR1 and CDR2 are MGHRA and YSYEKL. CDR3 region: CASSPRVSGRTDTQYF. CDR3 nucleotide sequence: TGCGCCAGCAGCCCCCGTGTAAGCGGGAGGACAGATACGCAGTATTTT.

The chain recombines TRBV7-9 with TRBJ2-3; D not certain. Trimming removed 1 base from V and 0 bases from J, with 11 bases in between. Germline V CDR1 and CDR2: SEHNR, FQNEAQ (reference sequence). CDR3 length equals 16 residues. CDR3 loop: CASSLVGLVSTDTQYF. The CDR3 coding sequence is TGTGCCAGCAGCTTAGTTGGGCTAGTAAGCACAGATACGCAGTATTTT.

This clone was picked up one time. This chain connects TRBV5-4 to TRBJ2-3; 10 nucleotides align to TRBD2. The CDR3 is made up of 15 amino acids. The V gene's germline CDR1 is SGHNT and CDR2 YYREEE (reference sequence). J gave up 3 bases and V 3 bases, and 4 bases lay outside the gene matches. The CDR3 region is CASSSSTSGTDTQYF. CDR3 DNA sequence: TGTGCCAGCAGCTCCTCGACTAGCGGGACAGATACGCAGTATTTT.

This rearrangement joins TRBV10-3 to TRBJ2-7, with D unresolved. Germline V lookup: CDR1 ENHRY, CDR2 SYGVKD. The CDR3 has 14 amino acids. Trimming took off 4 bases at V and 5 bases at J, with 15 bases between the two ends. Here the CDR3 reads CAISVFGLGNEQYF. The CDR3 DNA follows: TGTGCCATCAGTGTTTTCGGTCTAGGAAACGAGCAGTACTTC.

This sequence joins TRBV6-6 and TRBJ1-6; perhaps TRBD1 as D (6 bases). V shed 7 bases and J shed 7 bases, with 11 bases lying between them. The CDR3 sequence is 13 residues long. In germline, CDR1 is MNHNY, CDR2 SVGAGI (reference sequence). CDR3 DNA: TGTGCCAGCACTCACACAGGGAATTCACCCCTCCACTTT. Translation gives CASTHTGNSPLHF.